The 28 T cell receptor beta chains in this list originate from one sample, sequenced in a study of T-cell reconstitution after alpha-beta-depleted transplantation in children (dated by TCRdb to the mid-2010s). The treatment or condition label on this specimen signifies: allogeneic hematopoietic cell transplantation with graft depleted of TCRalphabeta T cells and CD19 B cells. Receptor libraries were prepared by PCR. The instrument was an Illumina HiSeq 2500. TCR library preparation used molecular barcoding, with unique molecular identifiers applied to normalize quantification of the TCRbeta repertoire. TCRdb itself trimmed the public reads at Q25 with fastp, ran MiXCR and retained productive beta chains. Duplicate CDR3 protein sequences are folded into a single record with the most common DNA and genes. This sample holds about 190,000 distinct CDR3 sequences; roughly 11% were observed only once. The ten top clones hold 13% of the sample.

The material was PBMCs, obtained before TCRalphabeta/CD19-depleted stem cell transplant. The receptors derive from a boy aged 2 to 10 with acute myeloid leukemia, due to receive a stem cell transplant.

This clonotype was found many times. The V call is TRBV20-1, the J call TRBJ1-5, with D tentatively TRBD1 (6 bases). From germline, CDR1 is DFQATT and CDR2 SNEGSKA (reference sequence). The CDR3 is 13 residues long. Trimming pared 6 bases from V and 3 bases from J, leaving 12 bases between. CDR3 in amino acids: CSAIRDTNQPQHF. The DNA of the CDR3 is TGCAGTGCGATCCGGGACACCAATCAGCCCCAGCATTTT.

This clonotype was seen repeatedly, ten times or more. This chain links TRBV5-1 with TRBJ2-2; the match to TRBD1 covers 9 bases. CDR3 length: 15 amino acids. Trimming cost V 3 bases and J 5 bases; bases outside gene matches: 5. The germline V gene encodes CDR1 SGHRS and CDR2 YFSETQ. CDR3 sequence reads: CASSSGTGRTGELFF. The CDR3 DNA reads TGCGCCAGCAGCTCCGGGACAGGGAGGACCGGGGAGCTGTTTTTT.

The sample holds many counts of this clonotype. The chain joins TRBV5-1 to TRBJ1-4; 12 bases are a match to TRBD1. Germline CDR1 is SGHRS and CDR2 is YFSETQ. This CDR3 comprises 15 residues. Losses at the gene ends were 4 bases for V and 8 bases for J; bases not matched to a gene: 6. DNA for the CDR3: TGCGCCAGCAGCCCGAAGGGACAGGGGGCCGAAAAACTGTTTTTT. It translates to CASSPKGQGAEKLFF.

The chain links TRBV20-1 to TRBJ2-1; TRBD1 matches at 7 bases. V lost 1 base and J lost 3; bases outside the gene matches: 9. Germline V gene data show CDR1 as DFQATT and CDR2 as SNEGSKA (reference sequence). The CDR3 covers 16 residues. The CDR3 loop is CSARAAPTGLYNEQFF. In DNA form, the CDR3 reads TGCAGTGCTAGAGCGGCCCCGACAGGGCTCTACAATGAGCAGTTCTTC.

This clonotype was picked up many times. This chain uses TRBV10-2 with TRBJ1-2, with 7 bases fitting TRBD1. Germline loops: CDR1 WSHSY, CDR2 SAAADI. This CDR3 contains 14 residues. V lost 0 bases, J lost 4 bases, and 2 bases stayed unmatched. CDR3: CASSESGQFYGYTF. CDR3 sequence (DNA): TGCGCCAGCAGTGAGTCGGGACAGTTCTATGGCTACACCTTC.

There are many counts of this clonotype. The CDR3 sequence: CASSLRTGSSYEQYF. The DNA of the CDR3 is TGTGCCAGCAGTCTTCGGACGGGGAGCTCCTACGAGCAGTACTTC. This chain uses TRBV6-2 or TRBV6-3 with TRBJ2-7; TRBD2 is a possible D gene (5 bases). With 5 bases removed from V and 0 bases from J, the gap between germline ends came to 14 bases. The germline CDR1 and CDR2 sequences are MNHEY and SVGEGT. There are 15 residues in the CDR3.

With regard to this clonotype: With a much larger clone just one base away, this may be a read error. The CDR3 bases are TGCGCCAGCACCTTTGAGCGGGTGTGTAGCAATCAGCCCCAGCATTTT. Translated: CASTFERVCSNQPQHF. The chain has TRBV5-1 and TRBJ1-5, with unresolved D. Germline V gives CDR1 SGHRS, CDR2 YFSETQ. The CDR3 is 16 residues long. V shed 6 bases and J shed 0 bases, with 16 bases lying between them.

This clonotype has at least ten counts. The CDR3: CASSLVTGANVLTF. The CDR3 nucleotides are TGCGCCAGCAGCTTGGTGACCGGGGCCAACGTCCTGACTTTC. V usage is TRBV5-1 and J usage is TRBJ2-6, with D unresolved. The germline V gene encodes CDR1 SGHRS and CDR2 YFSETQ. Trimming stripped 0 bases from V and 4 bases from J, with 5 bases between. The CDR3 length is 14 residues.

In its sample, this clonotype was seen many times. The CDR3 spells CSAMTGVDIQYF. CDR3 bases: TGCAGTGCTATGACAGGGGTAGACATTCAGTACTTC. The chain joins TRBV20-1 to TRBJ2-4; 8 bases match TRBD1. Germline V gene lookup returns CDR1 DFQATT and CDR2 SNEGSKA (reference sequence). Losses at the gene ends were 4 bases for V and 8 bases for J; bases not matched to a gene: 4. The CDR3 spans 12 residues.

Of note for this clonotype: A clone one base away is much larger, so this may be a read error. Because it lacks the conserved phenylalanine or tryptophan at the end, this CDR3 is likely a read error. V usage is TRBV4-1 and J usage is TRBJ2-1, with D unresolved. Germline CDR1 reads MGHRA; CDR2 reads YSYEKL. This CDR3 region has 11 residues. V was cut by 1 base and J by 8 bases, with 3 bases left in between. The CDR3 DNA is TGCGCCAGCAGCCAAGTAGATGAGCAGTTCTTG. Translated: CASSQVDEQFL.

This clonotype was detected ten times or more. V usage is TRBV20-1 and J usage is TRBJ2-1; 9 bases line up with TRBD2. Trimming removed 4 bases from V and 3 bases from J; junction bases left unmatched: 10. The CDR3 contains 16 residues. Germline values: CDR1 DFQATT, CDR2 SNEGSKA (reference sequence). The CDR3 spells CSATYNSGSSYNEQFF. CDR3 DNA sequence: TGCAGTGCTACTTATAATAGCGGGAGTAGCTACAATGAGCAGTTCTTC.

This clonotype was seen at least ten times. The chain uses TRBV6-1 and TRBJ1-5, with no clear D. Germline V gives CDR1 MNHNS, CDR2 SASEGT. Trimming took 6 bases from V and 6 from J, leaving 15 bases between them. This CDR3 region has 14 residues. CDR3 coding DNA: TGTGCCAGCAGCCACGCGGGAGCGGCTCAGCCCCAGCATTTT. Translating gives CASSHAGAAQPQHF.

This clonotype was seen ten or more times. The DNA of the CDR3 is TGTGCCAGCAGCTCCCCGCGAAGTCGCAGCGGGCCCACAGATACGCAGTATTTT. Its translation: CASSSPRSRSGPTDTQYF. The V call is TRBV7-6, the J call TRBJ2-3, with D possibly being TRBD2 (6 bases). The CDR3 is made up of 18 amino acids. With 4 bases removed from V and 2 bases from J, the gap between germline ends came to 22 bases. CDR1 is SGHVS, CDR2 FNYEAQ, per germline.

This clonotype showed up just a few times. One end of the junction fails to match germline, which may point to a read error. This chain uses TRBV20-1 with TRBJ1-5; D uncertain. CDR1 DFQATT and CDR2 SNEGSKA come from the germline V gene (reference sequence). The CDR3 is 17 residues long. CDR3 DNA: TGCTGTGCTAGACGCGATATATTAGGATCCAGCAATCAGCCCCAGCATTTT. Translated: CCARRDILGSSNQPQHF.

This clonotype was observed many times. The J gene is TRBJ2-1, the V gene TRBV7-6, with D perhaps TRBD2 (6 bases). Germline CDR1 SGHVS, CDR2 FNYEAQ. Deletions cut 1 base from V and 1 base from J, with 8 bases between. The CDR3 spans 15 residues. The CDR3 nucleotides are TGTGCCAGCAGCTTAGGGAGGGTATCCTACAATGAGCAGTTCTTC. It yields the protein CASSLGRVSYNEQFF.

The CDR3 DNA is TGCAGCGTTGAGTCTCCGGGCAGGGGGCTGCATGAGCAGTACTTC. Residues: CSVESPGRGLHEQYF. The chain joins TRBV29-1 to TRBJ2-7; TRBD1 matches 8 bases. Trimming at V came to 3 bases and at J to 7 bases, leaving 14 bases not matched to a gene. The CDR3 contains 15 residues. CDR1 SQVTM and CDR2 ANQGSEA come from the germline V gene.

This clonotype was recorded many times. The rearrangement uses TRBV20-1 and TRBJ2-7, with 9 bases lining up with TRBD2. The CDR3 covers 18 residues. Germline V gene lookup returns CDR1 DFQATT and CDR2 SNEGSKA (reference sequence). Germline trimming cut 0 bases from V and 0 bases from J; bases unmatched to any gene: 12. The CDR3 is CSARDLRGGDSSSYEQYV. The DNA of the CDR3 is TGCAGTGCTAGAGATCTGCGGGGGGGGGACAGCAGCTCCTACGAGCAGTACGTC.

This clonotype was recorded at least ten times. The chain combines TRBV28 with TRBJ2-1; 7 bases match TRBD1. The trim removed 3 bases at V and 5 bases at J, leaving 16 bases unmatched. This CDR3 is built from 18 residues. CDR1 MDHEN and CDR2 SYDVKM come from the germline V gene. CDR3 nucleotides: TGTGCCAGCAGTTTTCTCAATGGAGAGGGGGCTCGGGACAATGAGCAGTTCTTC. Translation gives CASSFLNGEGARDNEQFF.

This clonotype has at least ten counts. The chain employs TRBV7-9 and TRBJ2-7, with 7 positions matching TRBD1. Germline loops: CDR1 SEHNR, CDR2 FQNEAQ (reference sequence). This CDR3 spans 13 amino acids. Losses at the gene ends were 3 bases for V and 7 bases for J; bases not matched to a gene: 6. CDR3 residues: CASSLAGGWEQYV. In nucleotides, the CDR3 is TGTGCCAGCAGCTTGGCAGGGGGTTGGGAGCAGTACGTC.

This clonotype was recorded at least ten times. The chain carries TRBV7-3 and TRBJ1-6; 8 bases align to TRBD1. J lost 9 bases, V lost 2 bases, and 3 bases had no gene match. The germline V gene has CDR1 SGHTA and CDR2 FQGTGA. CDR3 length: 14 residues. The CDR3 nucleotides are TGTGCCAGCAGCTTAGGCGGACAGGGTTCACCCCTCCACTTT. It specifies CASSLGGQGSPLHF.

Many counts were recorded for this clonotype. The gene calls are TRBV12-3 or TRBV12-4 and TRBJ2-5, with 11 bases fitting TRBD2. Trimming cost V 3 bases and J 5 bases; bases outside gene matches: 5. This CDR3 comprises 15 residues. Written as DNA, the CDR3 is TGTGCCAGCAGTTTTACTAGCGGGGGAAAGGAGACCCAGTACTTC. Encoded protein: CASSFTSGGKETQYF.

The chain joins TRBV6-2 or TRBV6-3 to TRBJ2-7; maybe TRBD1 (6 bases). Germline V gives CDR1 MNHEY, CDR2 SVGEGT. Trimming removed 10 bases at V and 7 bases at J, with 23 bases between. There are 14 residues in the CDR3. The chain's CDR3 is CAIRPGTTLREQYF. The CDR3, as DNA: TGTGCCATCCGCCCGGGGACAACCCTTCGGGAGCAGTACTTC.

The CDR3 DNA follows: TGCAGTGCCACCGAACTAATCGACAGGGGGGGCGGTGGCTACACCTTC. Protein product: CSATELIDRGGGGYTF. The V and J genes are TRBV20-1 and TRBJ1-2; 9 bases fit TRBD1. V trimming: 6 bases; J trimming: 7 bases; junction bases outside the gene matches: 18. This CDR3 is 16 amino acids long. The germline V gene encodes CDR1 DFQATT and CDR2 SNEGSKA (reference sequence).

There are many counts of this clonotype. The V and J genes are TRBV5-1 and TRBJ2-3, with TRBD2 as a possible D gene (6 bases). V gave up 7 bases and J gave up 3 bases, with 15 bases separating them. This CDR3 contains 14 residues. The germline V gene has CDR1 SGHRS and CDR2 YFSETQ. The CDR3 DNA follows: TGCGCCAGCTTCCCGGGACTTCTTACAGATACGCAGTATTTT. Its translation is CASFPGLLTDTQYF.

This clonotype occurred many times. V usage is TRBV6-1 and J usage is TRBJ2-1; D gene ambiguous. Germline V CDR1 and CDR2: MNHNS, SASEGT. The CDR3 consists of 13 residues. Trimming stripped 8 bases from V and 0 bases from J, with 8 bases between. The CDR3 protein is CASHLSSYNEQFF. As DNA, the CDR3 is TGTGCCAGCCATTTGAGCTCCTACAATGAGCAGTTCTTC.

This clonotype was counted many times. The chain carries TRBV20-1 and TRBJ2-1; D possibly matches TRBD1 or TRBD2 (5 bases each). This CDR3 comprises 19 residues. V dropped 5 bases and J dropped 2 bases, with 28 bases sitting between them. The germline V gene has CDR1 DFQATT and CDR2 SNEGSKA (reference sequence). The CDR3 region is CSAWTYTISRDRAYNEQFF. CDR3 sequence (DNA): TGCAGTGCTTGGACCTATACTATCAGCCGGGACCGCGCCTACAATGAGCAGTTCTTC.

This clonotype was found many times. The chain combines TRBV15 with TRBJ2-7, with TRBD1 matching 9 bases. This CDR3 has 15 amino acids. CDR1 is LNHNV, CDR2 YYDKDF, per germline (reference sequence). V lost 4 bases to trimming and J lost 2 bases; unmatched junction nucleotides: 6. CDR3 coding DNA: TGTGCCACCAGCACGGACAGGGGTGCGCCCTACGAGCAGTACTTC. Translating it yields CATSTDRGAPYEQYF.

This clonotype occurred many times. The chain employs TRBV12-3 or TRBV12-4 and TRBJ2-5; D gene ambiguous. The CDR3 sequence is 13 residues long. Trimming shortened V by 1 base and J by 5 bases, and 8 bases separated the two germline ends. The CDR3 is CASSLVTPETQYF. Written as DNA, the CDR3 is TGTGCCAGCAGTTTAGTTACCCCGGAGACCCAGTACTTC.